This is a list of T cell receptor beta chains from one sample in a study of OX40 agonist ivuxolimab in advanced cancers. Using immunoSEQ multiplex PCR, the repertoire was profiled, and TCRdb retains in-frame clones only, with some absent. The profile covers about 70,000 clones, with roughly 90% appearing a single time and roughly 8% taken by the ten largest. The sample here was CD4+ or CD8+ T cells sorted from blood, taken in a trial of the OX40 agonist ivuxolimab. All receptors derive from an adult with an advanced solid tumor such as melanoma, head and neck, liver or kidney cancer. Each CDR3 is given with its conserved first and last residue. The D gene is left open where the match is weak. Clone size is stated in some rows and not others, as once, few, many or a class when expanded.

>once|TRBJ1-1|TRBV7-8|NA
TGTGCCAGCAGCTTAGGGGGAGGTGAAGCTTTCTTT
CASSLGGGEAFF
>NA|TRBJ2-5|TRBV6-5|NA
TGTGCCAGCAGGCCCGGAACCTGGGAAGAGACCCAGTACTTC
CASRPGTWEETQYF
>NA|TRBJ1-4|TRBV4-2|NA
TGTGCCAGCAGCCCAGAGGAGGGAAGGGATGAAAAACTGTTTTTT
CASSPEEGRDEKLFF
>NA|TRBJ2-2|TRBV9|NA
TGTGCCAGCAGCTCGGGGACCGGGGAGCTGTTTTTT
CASSSGTGELFF
>NA|TRBJ1-2|TRBV10-3|NA
TGTGCCATCAGTGATGGGACGGGGGCTTATGGCTACACCTTC
CAISDGTGAYGYTF
>NA|TRBJ1-1|TRBV12-5|NA
TGTGCTAGTGGTTTGGTGGCAGGGGTCAGGAACACTGAAGCTTTCTTT
CASGLVAGVRNTEAFF
>NA|TRBJ1-5|TRBV7-2|NA
TGTGCCAGCAGCTTAGGGACAGCCTTCAATCAGCCCCAGCATTTT
CASSLGTAFNQPQHF
>NA|TRBJ2-4|TRBV4-3|NA
TGCGCCAGCAGCCAAGACGCCTCTGGGGCCAAAAACATTCAGTACTTC
CASSQDASGAKNIQYF
>once|TRBJ1-2|TRBV19|TRBD1
TGTGCCAGTAGTATGGGCAGGGGGCACTATGGCTACACCTTC
CASSMGRGHYGYTF
>NA|TRBJ1-2|TRBV6-5|NA
TGTGCCAGCAGTTACCGGGCGGATTATGGCTACACCTTC
CASSYRADYGYTF
>NA|TRBJ2-7|TRBV15|NA
TGTGCCACCAGCAGAGATATAGCAGGGGCCGGCGAGCAGTACTTC
CATSRDIAGAGEQYF
>medium-sized|TRBJ2-2|TRBV11-2|NA
TGTGCCAGCAGCTTATTTTCCACCGGGGAGCTGTTTTTT
CASSLFSTGELFF
>NA|TRBJ2-1|TRBV7-9|TRBD2
TGTGCCAGCAGCCTCGGATCGGCTAGCGGGGGGCGTAATGAGCAGTTCTTC
CASSLGSASGGRNEQFF
>NA|TRBJ1-5|TRBV6-1|NA
TGTGCCAGCAGTGAAGGTTTTTCTGGTCAGCCCCAGCATTTT
CASSEGFSGQPQHF
>NA|TRBJ2-5|TRBV7-2|TRBD2
TGTGCCAGCAGAGTCGGGGGGGCCGTGGAGACCCAGTACTTC
CASRVGGAVETQYF
>NA|TRBJ2-7|TRBV7-9|NA
TGTGCCAGCACCCACTGGGGCCGAGGGGATTTCTACGAGCAGTACTTC
CASTHWGRGDFYEQYF
>NA|TRBJ1-2|TRBV28|TRBD1
TGTGCCAGCACCATACAGGGGAGAGACTATGGCTACACCTTC
CASTIQGRDYGYTF
>NA|TRBJ1-2|TRBV30|TRBD1
TGTGCCGCACGGGACAGGGCTGGCTACACCTTC
CAARDRAGYTF
>NA|TRBJ2-7|TRBV18|NA
TGTGCCAGCTCACCAACGCCCTCCCACGAGCAGTACTTC
CASSPTPSHEQYF
>NA|TRBJ2-7|TRBV7-9|NA
TGTGCCAGCAGCTCTAGGACGGTTTCGGTTTACGAGCAGTACTTC
CASSSRTVSVYEQYF
>NA|TRBJ1-1|TRBV9|NA
TGTGCCAGCAGCTTCCGACAGGACGGAACTGAAGCTTTCTTT
CASSFRQDGTEAFF
>few|TRBJ2-7|TRBV6-6|NA
TGTGCCAGCAGTTACTCGGGTCAGGTTAAAGAGCAGTACTTC
CASSYSGQVKEQYF
>NA|TRBJ2-1|TRBV11-2|NA
TGTGCCAGCAGCCACCTGTCTGGTGGGGGGGCAGAGAATGAGCAGTTCTTC
CASSHLSGGGAENEQFF
>NA|TRBJ1-2|TRBV19|TRBD1
TGTGCCAGTAGCCTACTCCACCAGGGGGACTATGGCTACACCTTC
CASSLLHQGDYGYTF
>NA|TRBJ1-5|TRBV5-1|NA
TGCGCCAGCAGCTCGACAGTCAATCAGCCCCAGCATTTT
CASSSTVNQPQHF
>NA|TRBJ2-7|TRBV19|NA
TGTGCCAGTAGTATAGAGGGTGGTGGAACCTACGAGCAGTACTTC
CASSIEGGGTYEQYF
>NA|TRBJ2-5|TRBV30|TRBD2
TGTGCCTGGAGGCAAGCGGGGGGGCCACGAGAGACCCAGTACTTC
CAWRQAGGPRETQYF
>NA|TRBJ1-6|TRBV7-2|NA
TGTGCCAGCAGCTTAGCAGGGGGGCTATATAATTCACCCCTCCACTTT
CASSLAGGLYNSPLHF
>NA|TRBJ2-3|TRBV7-2|TRBD1
TGTGCCAGCAGCCGGGACAGGGACCGAGATACGCAGTATTTT
CASSRDRDRDTQYF
>NA|TRBJ2-1|TRBV10-3|NA
TGTGCCACTGGAGGACAGAGCTCCTACAATGAGCAGTTCTTC
CATGGQSSYNEQFF
>NA|TRBJ2-1|TRBV7-2|TRBD2
TGTGCCAGCAGCCCCATGGCGGGGGGGAACTACAATGAGCAGTTCTTC
CASSPMAGGNYNEQFF
>NA|TRBJ2-7|TRBV5-1|NA
TGCGCCAGCAGCTTGGCTGGGACCGTTAGCTCCTACGAGCAGTACTTC
CASSLAGTVSSYEQYF
>NA|TRBJ2-1|TRBV2|NA
TGTGCCAGAGAGGGGGGGATGAATGAGCAGTTCTTC
CAREGGMNEQFF
>NA|TRBJ1-1|TRBV27|NA
TGTGCCAGCAGTTTTCAAGGGGAGACTGAAGCTTTCTTT
CASSFQGETEAFF
>NA|TRBJ1-5|TRBV19|NA
TGTGCCAGTAGTATATCCCGCAATCAGCCCCAGCATTTT
CASSISRNQPQHF
>NA|TRBJ1-3|TRBV27|NA
TGTGCCAGCAGGCTTACAGAGGCGGGAAACACCATATATTTT
CASRLTEAGNTIYF
>NA|TRBJ1-1|TRBV18|TRBD1
TGTGCCAGCTCACCTAGTCCTCAGGGGGCGGGGAACACTGAAGCTTTCTTT
CASSPSPQGAGNTEAFF
>NA|TRBJ2-3|TRBV5-1|TRBD1
TGCGCCAGCAGCCGCGACAGGGGGACCGACACAGATACGCAGTATTTT
CASSRDRGTDTDTQYF
>NA|TRBJ2-1|TRBV19|NA
TGTGCCAGTAGTATAAGTACAGCAAGACGAAATGAGCAGTTCTTC
CASSISTARRNEQFF
>once|TRBJ1-3|TRBV19|NA
TGTGCCAGTAAGGGTTCTGGAAACACCATATATTTT
CASKGSGNTIYF
>NA|TRBJ1-6|TRBV28|TRBD1
TGTGCCAGCGGACAGGGGGTGGTCTCACCCCTCCACTTT
CASGQGVVSPLHF
>NA|TRBJ1-1|TRBV4-2|TRBD1
TGTGCCAGCAGCCCCGGACAGGGATTGGGGAACACTGAAGCTTTCTTT
CASSPGQGLGNTEAFF
>few|TRBJ2-5|TRBV7-2|NA
TGTGCCAGCAGCTTAGGGGGCCAGCGAGGCGAGACCCAGTACTTC
CASSLGGQRGETQYF
>few|TRBJ1-1|TRBV28|NA
TGTGCCAGCAGTTTAGCAGGGACCTCGGAGGCTTTCTTT
CASSLAGTSEAFF
>NA|TRBJ1-1|TRBV18|NA
TGTGCCAGCTCCCAGGGTGGGGAGCACACTGAAGCTTTCTTT
CASSQGGEHTEAFF
>NA|TRBJ2-7|TRBV7-3|TRBD2
TGTGCCAGCAGCCCGGGCGGGGGTCCCCTTTACGAGCAGTACTTC
CASSPGGGPLYEQYF
>NA|TRBJ2-1|TRBV5-1|NA
TGCGCCAGCAGCTTGCTGAGCTCCTACAATGAGCAGTTCTTC
CASSLLSSYNEQFF
>NA|TRBJ1-4|TRBV6-1|TRBD1
TGTGCCAGCAGTACGGACAGGACATTCGAAAAACTGTTTTTT
CASSTDRTFEKLFF
>NA|TRBJ2-3|TRBV7-3|NA
TGTGCCAGCGGCGCGTGGGTCACAGATACGCAGTATTTT
CASGAWVTDTQYF
>NA|TRBJ1-5|TRBV4-3|NA
TGCGCCAGCAGCCAAGATGGGAGGGACGGGCAGCCCCAGCATTTT
CASSQDGRDGQPQHF
>NA|TRBJ2-2|TRBV28|TRBD1
TGTGCCAGCAGTAGACCAACAGGGGGCGGCACCGGGGAGCTGTTTTTT
CASSRPTGGGTGELFF
>NA|TRBJ2-7|TRBV2|TRBD1
TGTGCCAGCGCGGGACAGGGGTACGAGCAGTACTTC
CASAGQGYEQYF
>NA|TRBJ2-5|TRBV30|NA
TGTGCCTGGAGGCTGACCACACAAGAGACCCAGTACTTC
CAWRLTTQETQYF
>NA|TRBJ1-1|TRBV30|NA
TGTGCCTGGTCGATAAGTCGGACTGAAGCTTTCTTT
CAWSISRTEAFF
>NA|TRBJ2-7|TRBV7-6|NA
TGTGCCAGCAGCCAGGGCGGAGGCTACGAGCAGTACTTC
CASSQGGGYEQYF
>NA|TRBJ2-1|TRBV5-1|TRBD1
TGCGCCAGCAGCTTGGGAGTAGGGACAGGGGTTTCCCTTGAGCAGTTCTTC
CASSLGVGTGVSLEQFF
>few|TRBJ1-6|TRBV19|TRBD1
TGTGCCAGCCGCGGACAGGCTTTGCCCAATTCACCCCTCCACTTT
CASRGQALPNSPLHF
>NA|TRBJ2-2|TRBV7-2|NA
TGTGCCAGCAGCTTAGATTGGGGGAGTGACGGGGAGCTGTTTTTT
CASSLDWGSDGELFF